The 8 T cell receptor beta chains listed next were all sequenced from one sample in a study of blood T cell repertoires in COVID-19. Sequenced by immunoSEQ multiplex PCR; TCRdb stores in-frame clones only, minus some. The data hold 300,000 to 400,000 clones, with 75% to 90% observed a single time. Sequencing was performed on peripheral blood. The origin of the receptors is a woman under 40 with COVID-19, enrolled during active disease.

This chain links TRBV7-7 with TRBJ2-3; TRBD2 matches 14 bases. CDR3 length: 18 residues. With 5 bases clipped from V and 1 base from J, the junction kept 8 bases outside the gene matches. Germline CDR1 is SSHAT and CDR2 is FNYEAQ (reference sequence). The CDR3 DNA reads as TGTGCCAGCAGCGCGGGACTAGCGGGAGTCGGGGGCACAGATACGCAGTATTTT. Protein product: CASSAGLAGVGGTDTQYF.

The CDR3 loop reads CASREGQGYNSPLHF. Here the CDR3 DNA reads TGTGCCAGCAGGGAGGGACAGGGGTATAATTCACCCCTCCACTTT. The chain is built from TRBV2 and TRBJ1-6, with 10 bases that match TRBD1. After removal of 6 bases from V and 4 bases from J, the junction contained 3 bases not matched to a gene. The germline CDR1 and CDR2 sequences are SNHLY and FYNNEI. There are 15 residues in the CDR3.

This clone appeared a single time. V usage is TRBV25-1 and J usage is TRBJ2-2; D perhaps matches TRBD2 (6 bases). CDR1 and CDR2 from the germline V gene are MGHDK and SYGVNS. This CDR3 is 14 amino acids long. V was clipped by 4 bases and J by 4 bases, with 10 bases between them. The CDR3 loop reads CASSGRGGTGELFF. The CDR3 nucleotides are TGTGCCAGCAGTGGGCGGGGAGGCACCGGGGAGCTGTTTTTT.

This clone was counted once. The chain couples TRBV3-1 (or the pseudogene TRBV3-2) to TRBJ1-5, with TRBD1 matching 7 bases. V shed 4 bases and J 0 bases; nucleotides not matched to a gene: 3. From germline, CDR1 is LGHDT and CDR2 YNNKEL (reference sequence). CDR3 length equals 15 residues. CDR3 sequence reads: CASSPTGYSNQPQHF. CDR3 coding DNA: TGTGCCAGCAGCCCGACAGGGTATAGCAATCAGCCCCAGCATTTT.

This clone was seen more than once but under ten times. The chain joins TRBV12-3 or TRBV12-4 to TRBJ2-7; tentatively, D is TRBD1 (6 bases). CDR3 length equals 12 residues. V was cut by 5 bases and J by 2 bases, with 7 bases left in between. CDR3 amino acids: CASSTGPYEQYF. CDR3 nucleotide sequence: TGTGCCAGCAGTACAGGGCCCTACGAGCAGTACTTC.

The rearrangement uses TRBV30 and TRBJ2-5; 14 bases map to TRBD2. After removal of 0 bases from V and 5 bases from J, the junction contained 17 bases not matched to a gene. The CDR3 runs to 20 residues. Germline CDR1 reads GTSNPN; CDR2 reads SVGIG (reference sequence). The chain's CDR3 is CAWSVTPPGLAGGAGETQYF. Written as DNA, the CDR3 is TGTGCCTGGAGTGTAACCCCACCTGGACTAGCGGGAGGTGCGGGGGAGACCCAGTACTTC.

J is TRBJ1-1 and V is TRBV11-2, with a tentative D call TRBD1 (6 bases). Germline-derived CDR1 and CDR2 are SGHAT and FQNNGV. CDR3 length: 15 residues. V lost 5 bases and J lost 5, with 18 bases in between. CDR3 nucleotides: TGTGCCAGCAGCCCCCGCGGACAGAGAGGAACTGAAGCTTTCTTT. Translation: CASSPRGQRGTEAFF.

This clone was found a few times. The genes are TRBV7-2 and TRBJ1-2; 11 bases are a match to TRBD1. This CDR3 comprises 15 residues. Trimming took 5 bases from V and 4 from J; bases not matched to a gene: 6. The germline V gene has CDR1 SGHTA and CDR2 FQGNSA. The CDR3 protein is CASSPGQGAGYGYTF. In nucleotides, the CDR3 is TGTGCCAGCAGCCCTGGACAGGGGGCGGGCTATGGCTACACCTTC.